This T cell receptor (beta chain) was identified in a study of T cell responses to AZD1222 COVID-19 vaccine. On this clone itself: Antigen unknown.

Sequenced by immunoSEQ multiplex PCR; TCRdb stores in-frame clones only, minus some. The sample holds approximately 110,000 clones, 90% to 95% seen once. Points from the study as a whole: Nearly half of spike-specific TCRs reportedly go after variant regions that carry no mutations. In all cases, repertoires were sampled only after the peak T cell response. White British donors predominated, females outnumbered males, and clonal diversity was possibly underestimated.

This CDR3 comprises 17 residues. Germline V gene lookup returns CDR1 SGHAT and CDR2 FQNNGV. Trimming removed 9 bases from V and 1 base from J; junction bases left unmatched: 15. The chain combines TRBV11-2 with TRBJ1-5; 7 nucleotides align to TRBD1. The sample was peripheral blood, taken on day 0 of AZD1222 vaccination. The TCR was taken from an adult in good health. The CDR3: CASSNNSGTESNQPQHF. In nucleotides, the CDR3 is TGTGCCAGTTCAAATAACTCCGGGACAGAGAGCAATCAGCCCCAGCATTTT.